The sequence of this T cell receptor (beta chain) was determined in a study of shared clonotypes between healthy human individuals (dated by TCRdb to the early 2020s). Regarding the study in general: A few men and a couple of women, aged 18 to 49 years, made up the cohort. For each donor, CD4 naive and CD4 memory were each given three plates, CD8 naive was given two plates, and CD8 memory was given one plate. To estimate repertoire size and how much clonotype sharing occurs between individuals, the study deeply sequenced the blood TCR repertoires of roughly 5 healthy adults. To increase sequencing depth and limit assay-specific biases, TCR repertoire library preparation and sequencing were carried out by different laboratories using diverse techniques. Between about 0.94 and 10 billion PBMCs per donor were obtained by leukapheresis.

CD8 naive samples were obtained by positive selection for CCR7 among CD45RO-negative cells, yielding a CD45RA+CCR7+ population from which TemRA cells were excluded. The donors were healthy, HIV-negative adults who had no recently reported acute infections or vaccinations. Every donor was a Caucasian adult living in Nashville, Tennessee, USA. Blood was obtained by leukapheresis, after which PBMCs were separated by Ficoll-Histopaque density gradient centrifugation and cryopreserved in liquid nitrogen vapor phase. Purity and quantity of every magnetically sorted T cell population were checked by analytical flow cytometry. Each sorted fraction had its genomic DNA isolated and then quantified by UV absorbance on a Nanodrop 2000c. Based on the germline V gene, the CDR1 and CDR2 sequences are ENHRY and SYGVKD. From the cysteine up to the phenylalanine, the CDR3 has a length of 14 residues. Kept here is only the CDR3 DNA, which spans 42 bases and is read in frame from base 1. The junction carries 9 bases between V and J, which are trimmed by 2 bases and 2 bases respectively.

On this clone: What this receptor recognizes is not known. Base qualities were left out, and no much larger clone turns up one base away.

General findings and caveats noted by the study authors: About 4.5% of naive CD4, roughly 3.6% of naive CD8, around 2.3% of memory CD4, and approximately 0.4% of memory CD8 clonotypes were shared across a handful of donors. Clonotypes shared by all four sorted-subset donors showed higher generation probabilities than non-shared clonotypes. Larger estimated clonotype richness was generally found for naive subsets than for memory subsets. Even with the large sequencing depth, rarefaction of the sorted-subset datasets indicated that sequencing was incomplete. Sampling was restricted to blood, and TCR repertoires in tissues likely differ from the TCR repertoires found in blood. The genetic and exposure-history diversity represented was limited by the small number of donors. Based on pairwise subsampling, the degree of clonotype sharing among donors was expected to be affected by sequencing depth.

Using the deep immunoSEQ assay, TCR CDR3 regions were amplified from genomic DNA by multiplex PCR. Extracted genomic DNA from each cell subset was distributed evenly across all wells of several immunoSEQ 96-well plates, and each plate was treated as a replicate. For sorted subsets, each replicate PCR was loaded with roughly 190 ng genomic DNA, equivalent to some 27,000 T cell genomes. Purified libraries were quantified with a Qubit 3.0 fluorometer, sized on a Bioanalyzer 2100, and re-quantified with the KAPA Library Quantification kit. Every immunoSEQ 96-well plate was sequenced on a dedicated single-read 150-cycle Illumina NextSeq 550 flow cell. Concerning the study's data processing: Because only junctional sequences without quality scores were contained in the immunoSEQ output, filtering matching that applied to full-length reads could not be performed. To assign V/J genes and CDR3, sequences were annotated against IMGT germline references using PyIR, a Python wrapper for IgBLAST v1.9. Reads were filtered out if the reads had weak V/J assignments (E-value above 1e-6), no CDR3, stop codons, out-of-frame junctions, or ambiguous translated residues. V3J clonotypes were defined by identical inferred V gene, J gene, and CDR3 amino acid sequence. Percentage overlap between repertoires was computed as shared unique clonotypes divided by the size of the smaller repertoire. Three approaches were used to assess repertoire richness: RTK rarefaction, the Chao1 estimator, and Recon v2.1 estimates of unobserved clonotypes. Generation probabilities were computed with OLGA for all TCRbeta clonotypes obtained by the gDNA method from several donors. This is the immuneACCESS table as TCRdb keeps it, with only in-frame sequences that have V and J called. A part of the clones is gone; compared with another copy, unresolved V genes explain less than half, and the rest is unexplained. V and J calls and clone size come straight from that table; D and trimming were deduced from the DNA. This sample is represented by hundreds of thousands of clones; 85% to 95% of them were singletons. About 24% of the sample belongs to the ten largest clones.

The chain is encoded by TRBV10-3 joined to TRBJ2-5; no confident D gene assignment can be made. Sample: naive CD8+ T cells sorted from blood. The cell subset or site label here, explained by the study, means: CD45RA+CCR7+. The TCR comes from a man between 25 and 39 years old in good health. The sequenced DNA: TGTGCCATCAGTGAGACGAACTCTCAAGAGACCCAGTACTTC. Translated, it gives CAISETNSQETQYF.